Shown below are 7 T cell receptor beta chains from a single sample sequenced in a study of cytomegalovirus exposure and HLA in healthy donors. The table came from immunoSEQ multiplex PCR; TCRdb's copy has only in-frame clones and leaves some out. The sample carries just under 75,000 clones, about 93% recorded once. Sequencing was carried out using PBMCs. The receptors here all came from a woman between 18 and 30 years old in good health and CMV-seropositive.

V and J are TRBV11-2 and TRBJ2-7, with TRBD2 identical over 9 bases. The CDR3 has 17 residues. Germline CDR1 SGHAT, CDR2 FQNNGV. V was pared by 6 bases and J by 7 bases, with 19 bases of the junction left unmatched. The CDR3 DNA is TGTGCCAGCAGTCTAGCGGGAACTTTAGTCGTTGGAGAAGAGCAGTACTTC. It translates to CASSLAGTLVVGEEQYF.

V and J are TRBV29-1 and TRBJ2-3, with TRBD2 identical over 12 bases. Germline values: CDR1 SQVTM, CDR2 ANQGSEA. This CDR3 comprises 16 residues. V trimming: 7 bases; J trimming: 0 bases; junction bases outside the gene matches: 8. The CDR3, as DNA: TGCAGCGCTAGACTAGCGGGGGCCACTAGCACAGATACGCAGTATTTT. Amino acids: CSARLAGATSTDTQYF.

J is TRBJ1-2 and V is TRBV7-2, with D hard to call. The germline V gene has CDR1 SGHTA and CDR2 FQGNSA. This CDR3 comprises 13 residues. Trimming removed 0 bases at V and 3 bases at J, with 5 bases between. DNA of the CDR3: TGTGCCAGCAGCTTAGCGCAGGACTATGGCTACACCTTC. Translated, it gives CASSLAQDYGYTF.

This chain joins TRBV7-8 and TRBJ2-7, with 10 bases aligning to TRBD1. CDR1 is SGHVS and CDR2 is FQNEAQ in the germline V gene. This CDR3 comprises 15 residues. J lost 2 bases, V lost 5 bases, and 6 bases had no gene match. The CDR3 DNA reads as TGTGCCAGCAGCACCCGAGGACAGGGGGCCTACGAGCAGTACTTC. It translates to CASSTRGQGAYEQYF.

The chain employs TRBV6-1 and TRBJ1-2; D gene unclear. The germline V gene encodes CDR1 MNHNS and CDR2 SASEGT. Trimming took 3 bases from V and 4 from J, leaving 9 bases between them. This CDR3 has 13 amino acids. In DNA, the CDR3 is TGTGCCAGCAGTGAGAGTCAGGCCTATGGCTACACCTTC. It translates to CASSESQAYGYTF.

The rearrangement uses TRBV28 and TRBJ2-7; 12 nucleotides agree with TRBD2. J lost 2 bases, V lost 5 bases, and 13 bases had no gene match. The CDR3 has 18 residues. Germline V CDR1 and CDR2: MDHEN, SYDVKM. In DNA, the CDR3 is TGTGCCAGCAGTCGACTAGCGGGAGTCTTAGGGGCTACCTACGAGCAGTACTTC. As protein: CASSRLAGVLGATYEQYF.

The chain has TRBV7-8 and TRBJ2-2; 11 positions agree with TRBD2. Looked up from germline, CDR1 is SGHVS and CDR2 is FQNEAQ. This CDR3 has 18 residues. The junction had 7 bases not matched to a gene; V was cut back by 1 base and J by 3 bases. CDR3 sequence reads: CASSLGLAGPWDTGELFF. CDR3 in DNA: TGTGCCAGCAGCTTAGGACTAGCGGGGCCCTGGGACACCGGGGAGCTGTTTTTT.